Shown below are 12 T cell receptor beta chains from a single sample sequenced in a study of T cells expressing NK-cell markers. Reprocessing the 5' RACE reads, TCRdb reports a single entry for every CDR3 protein and omits DNA. This table holds about 380,000 distinct CDR3 sequences. Input material: blood T cells: a sorted CD56 or NKG2C T cell subset, CD4+ or CD8+ T cells, or bulk PBMC T cells (not recorded which). Receptors were obtained from a man aged 18-70 years in good health.

V and J are TRBV10-3 and TRBJ2-1. The CDR3 is 12 residues long. The germline CDR1 and CDR2 sequences are ENHRY and SYGVKD. The CDR3 is CAISERTNEQFF.

The chain links TRBV6-5 to TRBJ2-6. CDR3 length equals 17 residues. CDR1 and CDR2 (germline): MNHEY, SVGAGI. The CDR3 spells CASSYSQGVSGANVLTF.

The chain combines TRBV20-1 with TRBJ1-1; TCRdb names TRBD1, which stays unverified in the absence of DNA. CDR1 and CDR2 (germline): DFQATT, SNEGSKA (reference sequence). This CDR3 is built from 16 residues. The CDR3 sequence: CSARDTGRRMNTEAFF.

V usage is TRBV29-1 and J usage is TRBJ1-1. This CDR3 is 15 amino acids long. CDR1 SQVTM and CDR2 ANQGSEA come from the germline V gene. This chain's CDR3 is CSIRQSMTVDTEAFF.

The V and J genes are TRBV6-5 and TRBJ1-2; the TCRdb D gene call, TRBD1, has no DNA to confirm it. The CDR3 is made up of 14 amino acids. CDR1 is MNHEY, CDR2 SVGAGI, per germline. This chain's CDR3 is CASSSQTDHYGYTF.

The chain carries TRBV6-5 and TRBJ2-1; TCRdb lists TRBD2, though no DNA is available to test this call. This CDR3 contains 16 residues. The V gene's germline CDR1 is MNHEY and CDR2 SVGAGI. CDR3: CASSYSFQRSNNEQFF.

J is TRBJ2-3 and V is TRBV20-1; no DNA is available, so the TRBD1 call from TCRdb remains unchecked. Germline lookup yields CDR1 DFQATT and CDR2 SNEGSKA (reference sequence). The CDR3 extends over 16 amino acids. The CDR3 is CSARARGQGFSDTQYF.

The CDR3 protein is CASSPSLQETQYF. This chain uses TRBV18 with TRBJ2-5. The CDR3 extends over 13 amino acids. In germline, CDR1 is KGHSH, CDR2 LQKENI.

V gene TRBV28 combines with J gene TRBJ2-3; TCRdb lists TRBD1, though no DNA is available to test this call. This CDR3 comprises 15 residues. Germline CDR1 is MDHEN and CDR2 is SYDVKM. CDR3 amino acids: CASSPLTGPTDTQYF.

The genes are TRBV12-3 or TRBV12-4 and TRBJ2-1; checking the TCRdb D call of TRBD1 is not possible without DNA. The CDR3 sequence is 15 residues long. CDR3 protein: CASNTVSSGVHEQFF.

This chain joins TRBV12-3 or TRBV12-4 and TRBJ1-1. This CDR3 comprises 14 residues. The CDR3 protein is CASRRGGANTEAFF.

The V gene is TRBV4-1, the J gene TRBJ2-7; absent DNA, TCRdb's TRBD1 call cannot be checked. Germline CDR1 and CDR2: MGHRA and YSYEKL. This CDR3 region has 15 residues. The CDR3: CASSINGQGEYEQYF.